Detailed here is one T cell receptor beta chain. Its matching antigen is unknown. This entry belongs to a study of beta chain features in type 1 diabetes. The wider study: Examination of sorted cells across all samples involved 90 million to 120 million cells.

Study-level results: Across all four CD4+ subsets, people with type 1 diabetes showed modestly shorter TCRB CDR3s. Healthy donors had naive, central memory and Treg TCRB repertoires that appeared less similar than those seen among patients.

Germline V gives CDR1 SNHLY, CDR2 FYNNEI. V was pared by 4 bases and J by 12 bases, with 21 bases between. The CDR3 spans 15 residues. Sampling consisted of one heparinised blood draw per donor, averaging roughly 100 mL. Reverse transcribing all isolated RNA meant expressed TCRB transcripts were sequenced. Sequenced by immunoSEQ multiplex PCR; TCRdb stores in-frame clones only, minus some. The table shows about 230,000 clones, with roughly 17% occurring only once. This clonotype originated in a man aged 25 to 45 with type 1 diabetes. The chain is built from TRBV2 and TRBJ1-4; maybe TRBD1 (5 bases). The sample consisted of naive CD4+ T cells from blood. CDR3 residues: CASSGLLGQGVELFF. The DNA of the CDR3 is TGTGCCAGCAGTGGATTATTGGGGCAGGGAGTAGAACTGTTTTTT.